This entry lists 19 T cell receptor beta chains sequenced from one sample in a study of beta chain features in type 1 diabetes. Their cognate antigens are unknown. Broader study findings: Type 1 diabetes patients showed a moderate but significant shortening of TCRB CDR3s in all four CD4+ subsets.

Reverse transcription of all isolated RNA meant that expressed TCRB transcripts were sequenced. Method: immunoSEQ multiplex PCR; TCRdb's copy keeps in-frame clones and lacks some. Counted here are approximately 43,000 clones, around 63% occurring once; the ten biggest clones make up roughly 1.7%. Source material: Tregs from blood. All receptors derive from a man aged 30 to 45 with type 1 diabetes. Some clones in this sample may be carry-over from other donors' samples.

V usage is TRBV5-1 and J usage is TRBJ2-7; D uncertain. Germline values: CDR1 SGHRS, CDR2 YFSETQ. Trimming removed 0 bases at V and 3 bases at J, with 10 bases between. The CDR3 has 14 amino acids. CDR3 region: CASSLDHGRYEQYF. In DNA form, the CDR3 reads TGCGCCAGCAGCTTGGACCATGGGCGCTACGAGCAGTACTTC.

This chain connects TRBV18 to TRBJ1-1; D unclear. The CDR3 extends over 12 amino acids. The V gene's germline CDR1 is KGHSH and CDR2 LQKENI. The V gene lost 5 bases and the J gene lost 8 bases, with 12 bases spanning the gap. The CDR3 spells CASSERTTEAFF. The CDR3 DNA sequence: TGTGCCAGCTCAGAGAGGACTACCGAAGCTTTCTTT.

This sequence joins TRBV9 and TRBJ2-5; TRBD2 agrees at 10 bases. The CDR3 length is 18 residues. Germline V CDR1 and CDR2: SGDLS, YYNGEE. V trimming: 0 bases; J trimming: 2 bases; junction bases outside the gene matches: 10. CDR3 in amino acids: CASSVAPSGGARQETQYF. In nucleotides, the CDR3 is TGTGCCAGCAGCGTAGCACCGAGCGGGGGGGCCCGGCAAGAGACCCAGTACTTC.

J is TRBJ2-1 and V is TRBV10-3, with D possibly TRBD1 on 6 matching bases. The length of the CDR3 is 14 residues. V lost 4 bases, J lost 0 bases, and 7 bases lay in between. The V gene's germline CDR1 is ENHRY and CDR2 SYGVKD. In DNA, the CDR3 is TGTGCCATCAGTGGGACAGACTCCTACAATGAGCAGTTCTTC. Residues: CAISGTDSYNEQFF.

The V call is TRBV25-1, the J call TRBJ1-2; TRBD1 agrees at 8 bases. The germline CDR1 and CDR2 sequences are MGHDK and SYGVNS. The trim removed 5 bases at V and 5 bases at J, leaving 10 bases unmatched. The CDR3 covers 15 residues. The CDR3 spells CASSPRTGQRYGYTF. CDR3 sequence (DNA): TGTGCCAGCAGTCCTCGGACAGGGCAGAGGTATGGCTACACCTTC.

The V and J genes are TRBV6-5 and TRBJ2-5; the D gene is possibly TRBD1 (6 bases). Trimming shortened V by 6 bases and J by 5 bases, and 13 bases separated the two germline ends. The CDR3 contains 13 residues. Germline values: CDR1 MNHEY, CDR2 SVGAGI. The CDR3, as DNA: TGTGCCAGCAGCCTCAGGGGTTCCGAGACCCAGTACTTC. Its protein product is CASSLRGSETQYF.

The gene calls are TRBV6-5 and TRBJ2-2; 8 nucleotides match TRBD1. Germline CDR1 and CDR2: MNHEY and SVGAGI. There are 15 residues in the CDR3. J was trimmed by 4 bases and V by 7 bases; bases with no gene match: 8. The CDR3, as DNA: TGTGCCAGCACGAGGACAGGGCCTTCCACCGGGGAGCTGTTTTTT. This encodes CASTRTGPSTGELFF.

The CDR3 nucleotides are TGTGCCAGCAGCTTAGCGGGGGCGCGTGAGCAGTTCTTC. It yields the protein CASSLAGAREQFF. The chain is built from TRBV7-2 and TRBJ2-1, with D possibly matching TRBD1 (6 bases). Germline V gene lookup returns CDR1 SGHTA and CDR2 FQGNSA. The germline V and J ends were trimmed by 0 bases and 9 bases, with 9 bases remaining between them. This CDR3 has 13 residues.

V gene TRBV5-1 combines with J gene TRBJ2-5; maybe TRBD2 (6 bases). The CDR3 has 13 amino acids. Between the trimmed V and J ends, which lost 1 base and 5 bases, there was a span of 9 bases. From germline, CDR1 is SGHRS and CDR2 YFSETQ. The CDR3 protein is CASSLTGEETQYF. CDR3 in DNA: TGCGCCAGCAGCTTGACGGGGGAGGAGACCCAGTACTTC.

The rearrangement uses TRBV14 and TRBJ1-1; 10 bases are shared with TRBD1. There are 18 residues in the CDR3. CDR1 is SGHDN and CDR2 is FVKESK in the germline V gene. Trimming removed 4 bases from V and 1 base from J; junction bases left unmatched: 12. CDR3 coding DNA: TGTGCCAGCAGCCGCTGGACAGGGGGACTAGTTCGGAACACTGAAGCTTTCTTT. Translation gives CASSRWTGGLVRNTEAFF.

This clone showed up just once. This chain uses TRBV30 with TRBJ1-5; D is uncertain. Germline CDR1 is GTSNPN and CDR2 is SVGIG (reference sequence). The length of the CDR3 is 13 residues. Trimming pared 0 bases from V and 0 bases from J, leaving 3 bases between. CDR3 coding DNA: TGTGCCTGGAGTGTTAATAGCAATCAGCCCCAGCATTTT. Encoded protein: CAWSVNSNQPQHF. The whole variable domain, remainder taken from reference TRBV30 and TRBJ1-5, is SQTIHQWPATLVQPVGSPLSLECTVEGTSNPNLYWYRQAAGRGLQLLFYSVGIGQISSEVPQNLSASRPQDRQFILSSKKLLLSDSGFYLCAWSVNSNQPQHFGDGTRLSIL.

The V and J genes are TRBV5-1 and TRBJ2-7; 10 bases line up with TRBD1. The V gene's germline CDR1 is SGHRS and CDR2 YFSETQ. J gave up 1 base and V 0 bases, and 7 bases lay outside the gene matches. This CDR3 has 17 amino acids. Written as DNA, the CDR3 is TGCGCCAGCAGCTTGGGAGCGACAGGGGGCCCGTCCTACGAGCAGTACTTC. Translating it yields CASSLGATGGPSYEQYF.

The CDR3 DNA follows: TGTGCCAGCAGTGAAATGGGGGCATCCGATGAGCAGTTCTTC. It encodes CASSEMGASDEQFF. The chain employs TRBV2 and TRBJ2-1, with a possible D match to TRBD1 (6 bases). This CDR3 spans 14 amino acids. Between the trimmed V and J ends, which lost 2 bases and 8 bases, there was a span of 13 bases. Germline V gene sequence: CDR1 SNHLY, CDR2 FYNNEI.

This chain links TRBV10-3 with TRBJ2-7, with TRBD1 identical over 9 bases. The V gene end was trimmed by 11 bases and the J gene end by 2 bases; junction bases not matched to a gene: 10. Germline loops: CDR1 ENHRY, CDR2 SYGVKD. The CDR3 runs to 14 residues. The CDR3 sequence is CALSPGTGTYEQYF. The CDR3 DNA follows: TGTGCCTTGAGCCCGGGGACAGGGACCTACGAGCAGTACTTC.

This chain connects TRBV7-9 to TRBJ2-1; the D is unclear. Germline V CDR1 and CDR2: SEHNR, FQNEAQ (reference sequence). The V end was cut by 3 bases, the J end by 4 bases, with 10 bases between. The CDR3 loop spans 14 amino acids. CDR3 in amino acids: CASSLRHLYNEQFF. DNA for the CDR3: TGTGCCAGCAGCTTGAGACATCTTTACAATGAGCAGTTCTTC.

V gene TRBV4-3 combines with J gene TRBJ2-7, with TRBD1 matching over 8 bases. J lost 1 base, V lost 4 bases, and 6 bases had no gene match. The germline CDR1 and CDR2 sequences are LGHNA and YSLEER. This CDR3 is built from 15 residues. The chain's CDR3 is CASSPRGQGSYEQYF. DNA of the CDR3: TGCGCCAGCAGCCCCCGCGGACAGGGTTCCTACGAGCAGTACTTC.

The CDR3 here is CASSSSTGETEAFF. The CDR3 DNA sequence: TGTGCCAGCAGCTCCAGTACAGGGGAGACTGAAGCTTTCTTT. The genes are TRBV7-9 and TRBJ1-1; 7 bases map to TRBD1. This CDR3 has 14 residues. V was clipped by 4 bases and J by 5 bases; unmatched bases: 7. Germline V gene data show CDR1 as SEHNR and CDR2 as FQNEAQ (reference sequence).

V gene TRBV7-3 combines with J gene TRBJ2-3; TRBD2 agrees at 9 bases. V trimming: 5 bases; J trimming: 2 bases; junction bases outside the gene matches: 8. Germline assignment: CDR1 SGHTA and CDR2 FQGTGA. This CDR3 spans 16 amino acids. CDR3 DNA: TGTGCCAGCAGCCCCGCCAGCGGGGGGAACACAGATACGCAGTATTTT. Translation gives CASSPASGGNTDTQYF.

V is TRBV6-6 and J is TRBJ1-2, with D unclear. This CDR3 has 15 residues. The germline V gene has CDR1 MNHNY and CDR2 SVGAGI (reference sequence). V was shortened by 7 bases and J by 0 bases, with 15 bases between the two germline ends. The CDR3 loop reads CASTIYTGTNYGYTF. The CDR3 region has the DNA TGTGCCAGCACCATATACACGGGAACTAACTATGGCTACACCTTC.